Below are 31 T cell receptor delta chains sequenced from a single sample in a study of gamma-delta chains in newborns, infants, children. TCRdb reanalyzed the reads using CATT. The sample shows 9,500 to 12,000 delta-chain clones, approximately 9.7% of them seen only once. The sequenced sample consisted of blood. These receptors all come from a child who was a newborn, infant or young child, either healthy, febrile or measles-vaccinated (not recorded which).

The chain has TRDV2 and TRDJ1; TRDD3 aligns across 10 bases. Germline values: CDR1 GEAIGNYY, CDR2 EKD. The CDR3 sequence is 16 residues long. V lost 3 bases to trimming and J lost 10 bases; unmatched junction nucleotides: 16. CDR3 sequence (DNA): TGTGCCTGTGACCGATTGTTAAGGGGGGATACGGAATCACTCATCTTT. Translation: CACDRLLRGDTESLIF.

The V gene was left uncalled, and the J gene is TRDJ1; the DNA was not compared with TRDD3, the D call given in the table. The CDR3 loop spans 16 amino acids. CDR3 DNA: TGTGCCTGTGACACCCTACTGGGGGATACGTCCGATAAACTCATCTTT. Its translation is CACDTLLGDTSDKLIF.

This clone counts as medium-sized (0.01 to 0.1%). This chain joins TRDV2 and TRDJ1; the match to TRDD3 covers 10 bases. The CDR3 spans 18 residues. Per the germline V gene, CDR1 is GEAIGNYY and CDR2 is EKD. V trimming: 5 bases; J trimming: 0 bases; junction bases outside the gene matches: 14. The CDR3 reads CACAPVLGDWRDTDKLIF. The CDR3 nucleotides read TGTGCCTGTGCCCCCGTACTGGGGGATTGGAGGGACACCGATAAACTCATCTTT.

This clone was detected a few times. The CDR3 bases are TGTGCCTGTGTTCCTCTTACTGGGGAGAATAAACTCATCTTT. Its protein is CACVPLTGENKLIF. The V gene is TRDV2, the J gene TRDJ1, with 7 bases matching TRDD3. CDR1 is GEAIGNYY and CDR2 is EKD in the germline V gene. The CDR3 runs 14 residues. Germline trimming cut 5 bases from V and 6 bases from J; bases unmatched to any gene: 11.

The chain joins TRDV2 to TRDJ3; 13 nucleotides agree with TRDD3. With V trimmed by 0 bases and J by 0 bases, 4 bases remained unmatched. The CDR3 runs to 20 residues. Per germline, CDR1 GEAIGNYY and CDR2 EKD. CDR3 sequence reads: CACDTVLGDTISWDTRQMFF. The CDR3, as DNA: TGTGCCTGTGACACCGTACTGGGGGATACGATCTCCTGGGACACCCGACAGATGTTTTTC.

Details on this clone: The same CDR3 is also encoded by other DNA sequences in this sample. The CDR3 loop is CACDTLGDSYTDKLIF. The CDR3 bases are TGTGCCTGTGACACACTGGGGGACTCGTACACCGATAAACTCATCTTT. The chain uses TRDV2 and TRDJ1; 9 bases line up with TRDD3. Germline values: CDR1 GEAIGNYY, CDR2 EKD. V shed 1 base, J shed 0 bases, and the junction held 5 bases outside the gene matches. This CDR3 comprises 16 residues.

The chain employs TRDV2 and TRDJ3; tentatively, D is TRDD3 (6 bases). Trimming cost V 1 base and J 0 bases, with 18 bases left between them. The CDR3 contains 20 residues. CDR1 and CDR2 (germline): GEAIGNYY, EKD. The CDR3 sequence: CACDTGGGYGSSWDTRQMFF. DNA of the CDR3: TGTGCCTGTGACACGGGTGGGGGGTACGGAAGCTCCTGGGACACCCGACAGATGTTTTTC.

The sample holds a few counts of this clone. The rearrangement joins TRDV2 to TRDJ3, with TRDD3 as a possible D gene (5 bases). V lost 0 bases, J lost 0 bases, and 11 bases lay in between. The germline CDR1 and CDR2 sequences are GEAIGNYY and EKD. The CDR3 runs 18 residues. The CDR3 DNA sequence: TGTGCCTGTGACACCGCCGGGGGGGTCTCCTGGGACACCCGACAGATGTTTTTC. This encodes CACDTAGGVSWDTRQMFF.

This clone was recorded a few times. The genes are TRDV2 and TRDJ1; 12 bases are a match to TRDD3. V lost 2 bases to trimming and J lost 0 bases; unmatched junction nucleotides: 3. The CDR3 runs to 16 residues. Germline V gene sequence: CDR1 GEAIGNYY, CDR2 EKD. CDR3 region: CACDRLGDTYTDKLIF. The CDR3 coding sequence is TGTGCCTGTGACAGACTGGGGGATACATACACCGATAAACTCATCTTT.

This clone was seen a few times. The rearrangement uses TRDV2 and TRDJ1; 10 nucleotides agree with TRDD3. J was trimmed by 0 bases and V by 1 base; bases with no gene match: 7. The CDR3 runs 17 residues. Germline values: CDR1 GEAIGNYY, CDR2 EKD. The CDR3 spells CACDTMGTGGYTDKLIF. Written as DNA, the CDR3 is TGTGCCTGTGACACGATGGGTACTGGGGGATACACCGATAAACTCATCTTT.

This clone showed up just a few times. The chain couples TRDV2 to TRDJ1; D is perhaps TRDD3 (6 bases). This CDR3 has 15 residues. Trimming took 1 base from V and 1 from J, leaving 12 bases between them. In germline, CDR1 is GEAIGNYY, CDR2 EKD. The CDR3: CACDTLTGSTDKLIF. The CDR3 bases are TGTGCCTGTGACACGCTTACTGGGTCCACCGATAAACTCATCTTT.

The chain uses TRDV2 and TRDJ1; TRDD3 agrees at 13 bases. CDR1 GEAIGNYY and CDR2 EKD come from the germline V gene. J lost 1 base, V lost 3 bases, and 10 bases had no gene match. This CDR3 is built from 18 residues. The CDR3 region has the DNA TGTGCCTGTGACTTCCTACTGGGGGATACGAGGAGCACCGATAAACTCATCTTT. Protein sequence: CACDFLLGDTRSTDKLIF.

The table lists this clone with a few counts. The V call is TRDV2, the J call TRDJ1; 12 bases agree with TRDD3. J gave up 1 base and V 0 bases, and 5 bases lay outside the gene matches. The CDR3 is made up of 17 amino acids. CDR1 and CDR2 from the germline V gene are GEAIGNYY and EKD. CDR3 sequence: CACDTMVLGDTTDKLIF. CDR3 in DNA: TGTGCCTGTGACACCATGGTACTGGGGGATACCACCGATAAACTCATCTTT.

On this clone: Sequence at one end of the junction differs from germline and may be a read error. V is TRDV2 and J is TRDJ3, with 9 nucleotides matching TRDD3. The germline gives CDR1 GEAIGNYY, CDR2 EKD. This CDR3 is built from 22 residues. This CDR3 is CACDTVRGGYPSGSWDTRQMFF. DNA of the CDR3: TGTGCCTGTGACACCGTGAGGGGGGGATACCCCTCCGGCTCCTGGGACACCCGACAGATGTTTTTT.

This clone was detected only a few times. V usage is TRDV2 and J usage is TRDJ1; 12 bases match TRDD3. Germline assignment: CDR1 GEAIGNYY and CDR2 EKD. Losses at the gene ends were 1 base for V and 0 bases for J; bases not matched to a gene: 5. The length of the CDR3 is 17 residues. The CDR3 protein is CACDTVLGDTDTDKLIF. The CDR3 DNA reads TGTGCCTGTGACACTGTACTGGGGGATACAGACACCGATAAACTCATCTTT.

This clone came up a few times. One end of the junction is discordant with germline, which a read error may explain. The chain employs TRDV2 and TRDJ1, with 9 bases identical to TRDD3. The CDR3 has 17 residues. From germline, CDR1 is GEAIGNYY and CDR2 EKD. The CDR3: CARDTVLMGDINDKLIF. CDR3 sequence (DNA): TGTGCCCGTGACACTGTCTTAATGGGGGATATCAACGATAAACTCATCTTT.

This clone was counted a few times. This rearrangement joins TRDV2 to TRDJ1; 11 positions agree with TRDD3. This CDR3 contains 17 residues. CDR1 is GEAIGNYY, CDR2 EKD, per germline. V lost 5 bases to trimming and J lost 0 bases; unmatched junction nucleotides: 10. The CDR3 DNA reads TGTGCCTGTGTAGGACTGGGGGATAGCCAGTACACCGATAAACTCATCTTT. Its translation is CACVGLGDSQYTDKLIF.

V usage is TRDV1 and J usage is TRDJ1; TRDD3 matches 7 bases. Trimming took 5 bases from V and 7 from J; bases not matched to a gene: 16. Per the germline V gene, CDR1 is TSWWSYY and CDR2 is QGS. This CDR3 has 16 amino acids. CDR3 coding DNA: TGTGCTCTTGGGACCCCAGGTACTGGGGCTCGGGGTAAACTCATCTTT. This translates into CALGTPGTGARGKLIF.

This clone occurred a few times. The genes are TRDV2 and TRDJ1; 9 nucleotides agree with TRDD3. The V and J ends lost 0 bases and 9 bases, in that order; junction bases with no gene match: 7. The CDR3 extends over 14 amino acids. CDR1 and CDR2 (germline): GEAIGNYY, EKD. The CDR3 loop is CACDTWGIDDELIF. The CDR3 nucleotides are TGTGCCTGTGACACCTGGGGGATAGATGATGAACTCATCTTT.

In this sample, this clone turned up a few times. V and J are TRDV2 and TRDJ1; the D is unclear. The CDR3 extends over 14 amino acids. V was shortened by 0 bases and J by 0 bases, with 7 bases between the two germline ends. Germline loops: CDR1 GEAIGNYY, CDR2 EKD. The DNA for the CDR3 is TGTGCCTGTGACACCGACCCGTACACCGATAAACTCATCTTT. Translating gives CACDTDPYTDKLIF.

No V gene was called, though TRDJ1 was called as the J gene; the table gives TRDD3 as D, unverified against the DNA. This CDR3 region has 18 residues. CDR3 nucleotide sequence: TGTGCCTGTGACACCCTACTGGGGGCCACCCCGTACACCGATAAACTCATCTTT. Amino acid sequence: CACDTLLGATPYTDKLIF.

This clone was counted between two and nine times. The identical CDR3 is also encoded by other nucleotide sequences in the sample. CDR3 region: CACDTVGITDKLIF. CDR3 DNA: TGTGCCTGTGACACCGTTGGGATCACCGATAAACTCATCTTT. V usage is TRDV2 and J usage is TRDJ1, with a possible D match to TRDD3 (5 bases). V was shortened by 0 bases and J by 1 base, with 8 bases between the two germline ends. CDR1 and CDR2 (germline): GEAIGNYY, EKD. The CDR3 covers 14 residues.

This clone was recorded a few times. The sample has other DNA sequences that encode this CDR3 too. V gene TRDV2 combines with J gene TRDJ1, with D maybe TRDD3 (5 bases). The CDR3 contains 16 residues. Per germline, CDR1 GEAIGNYY and CDR2 EKD. V was shortened by 0 bases and J by 0 bases, with 13 bases between the two germline ends. The CDR3 nucleotides are TGTGCCTGTGACACCGTGGGGACCCCCTACACCGATAAACTCATCTTT. Translating gives CACDTVGTPYTDKLIF.

This clone was detected only a few times. One end of the junction varies from germline; a read error may be responsible. Other DNA sequences within the sample encode an identical CDR3. J is TRDJ2 and V is TRDV2, with 12 bases identical to TRDD3. Germline V CDR1 and CDR2: GEAIGNYY, EKD. The CDR3 loop spans 18 amino acids. In DNA, the CDR3 is TGTGCCTGTGACACACTACTGGGGGATACATCTTTGACAGCACAGCTCTTCTTT. This codes for CACDTLLGDTSLTAQLFF.

This clone was picked up a small number of times. The chain recombines TRDV2 with TRDJ1, with D possibly matching TRDD3 (10 bases). This CDR3 is 21 amino acids long. Between the trimmed V and J ends, which lost 0 bases and 5 bases, there was a span of 33 bases. Germline assignment: CDR1 GEAIGNYY and CDR2 EKD. Written as DNA, the CDR3 is TGTGCCTGTGACACCGTGTTCAACCTTCCTACTGGGGGATCCCAAAAAGATAAACTCATCTTT. Protein product: CACDTVFNLPTGGSQKDKLIF.

The rearrangement uses TRDV2 and TRDJ1; the match to TRDD3 covers 8 bases. The CDR3 contains 17 residues. The trim removed 1 base at V and 4 bases at J, leaving 13 bases unmatched. CDR1 and CDR2 from the germline V gene are GEAIGNYY and EKD. As DNA, the CDR3 is TGTGCCTGTGACACAGTGGGGGATTGGGCCCGAGGCGATAAACTCATCTTT. As protein: CACDTVGDWARGDKLIF.

This clone was detected only a few times. The junction differs from germline at one of its ends, possibly a read error. The chain uses TRDV2 and TRDJ3; 7 positions agree with TRDD3. Germline V CDR1 and CDR2: GEAIGNYY, EKD. The CDR3 sequence is 19 residues long. For the CDR3, the DNA is TGTGCCTGTCACACCTGGGGGTTCCCCAGCTCCTGGGACACCCGACAGATGTTTTTC. Translation gives CACHTWGFPSSWDTRQMFF.

The chain combines TRDV1 with TRDJ1, with 11 bases that match TRDD3. After removal of 0 bases from V and 0 bases from J, the junction contained 12 bases not matched to a gene. Germline V gene data show CDR1 as TSWWSYY and CDR2 as QGS. The CDR3 consists of 20 residues. CDR3 nucleotide sequence: TGTGCTCTTGGGGAACTTCCGGACTGGGGGATAGACGCTTACACCGATAAACTCATCTTT. Its translation is CALGELPDWGIDAYTDKLIF.

The rearrangement links TRDV2 to TRDJ1; TRDD3 matches 11 bases. Germline trimming cut 3 bases from V and 2 bases from J; bases unmatched to any gene: 13. Germline V gene data show CDR1 as GEAIGNYY and CDR2 as EKD. This CDR3 is built from 18 residues. CDR3 DNA: TGTGCCTGTGACTCCCTACTGGGGGATAACTATCAAACCGATAAACTCATCTTT. The encoded protein is CACDSLLGDNYQTDKLIF.

This clone turned up a few times. The CDR3 region is CACDSWGILGGTDKLIF. CDR3 DNA: TGTGCCTGTGACAGCTGGGGGATACTCGGCGGCACCGATAAACTCATCTTT. The chain couples TRDV2 to TRDJ1, with 11 bases fitting TRDD3. Germline CDR1 and CDR2: GEAIGNYY and EKD. CDR3 length equals 17 residues. J gave up 1 base and V 2 bases, and 8 bases lay outside the gene matches.

This clone has more than one count but fewer than ten. The J gene is TRDJ1, the V gene TRDV2, with TRDD3 identical over 7 bases. With V trimmed by 3 bases and J by 2 bases, 8 bases remained unmatched. CDR1 and CDR2 from the germline V gene are GEAIGNYY and EKD. The CDR3 extends over 15 amino acids. This chain's CDR3 is CACDLLGGPTDKLIF. DNA for the CDR3: TGTGCCTGTGACCTCCTTGGGGGACCTACCGATAAACTCATCTTT.